The rows below give T cell receptor beta chains drawn from one sample of a study of blood T cells in healthy people across ages. TCRdb fed the 5' RACE reads into MiXCR, producing one record per CDR3 protein. The table has around 1,900,000 distinct CDR3 sequences, around 42% seen once. Sequenced input: blood. These receptors were taken from a human donor in good health. Both conserved end residues are part of each CDR3. Each record gives: CDR3 protein, CDR3 DNA, D gene, J gene, V gene, clone size. A D gene is named only where the DNA matches it firmly. Clone sizes are given selectively: once, few, many, or a class where the clone is expanded.

CDR3: CSVGGVTSGNEQFF
DNA: TGCAGCGTGGGGGGAGTGACTAGCGGCAATGAGCAGTTCTTC
D: TRBD2
J: TRBJ2-1
V: TRBV29-1
size: few

CDR3: CASSQDLAGGLDEQFF
DNA: TGCGCCAGCAGCCAAGATTTAGCGGGGGGCCTGGATGAGCAGTTCTTC
D: TRBD2
J: TRBJ2-1
V: TRBV4-3
size: .

CDR3: CASSRRGLGEKLFF
DNA: TGTGCCAGCAGCCGAAGGGGGCTAGGTGAAAAACTGTTTTTT
D: TRBD1
J: TRBJ1-4
V: TRBV13
size: .

CDR3: CASSDRTGLAKNIQYF
DNA: TGTGCCAGCAGTGATAGGACAGGTCTAGCCAAAAACATTCAGTACTTC
D: TRBD1
J: TRBJ2-4
V: TRBV6-1
size: .

CDR3: CASTLRGQGWTEAFF
DNA: TGTGCCAGCACCCTAAGGGGACAGGGTTGGACTGAAGCTTTCTTT
D: TRBD1
J: TRBJ1-1
V: TRBV6-5
size: .

CDR3: CASSKRTGGTLYGYTF
DNA: TGTGCCAGCAGTAAACGGACAGGGGGGACTCTCTATGGCTACACCTTC
D: TRBD1
J: TRBJ1-2
V: TRBV6-5
size: .

CDR3: CSAEKAQLATGEQYF
DNA: TGCAGTGCTGAGAAAGCCCAGTTGGCTACAGGGGAGCAGTACTTC
D: .
J: TRBJ2-7
V: TRBV20-1
size: .

CDR3: CATSPSYEQYF
DNA: TGTGCCACCTCTCCTTCCTACGAGCAGTACTTC
D: .
J: TRBJ2-7
V: TRBV7-9
size: .

CDR3: CSARDLGLAGGRQFF
DNA: TGCAGTGCTAGAGATTTGGGACTAGCGGGGGGACGTCAGTTCTTC
D: TRBD2
J: TRBJ2-1
V: TRBV20-1
size: .

CDR3: CASSFLNRVSYNEQFF
DNA: TGTGCCAGCAGTTTCCTCAACAGGGTTTCCTACAATGAGCAGTTCTTC
D: .
J: TRBJ2-1
V: TRBV6-6
size: .

CDR3: CASSLARGVSYEQYF
DNA: TGCGCCAGCAGCTTGGCCAGGGGGGTCTCCTACGAGCAGTACTTC
D: .
J: TRBJ2-7
V: TRBV5-1
size: few

CDR3: CASSLVVKSHGYTF
DNA: TGTGCCAGCAGCTTGGTTGTCAAGTCTCATGGCTACACCTTC
D: .
J: TRBJ1-2
V: TRBV5-8
size: few

CDR3: CASTLRADYGYTF
DNA: TGTGCCAGCACGCTCAGGGCGGACTATGGCTACACCTTC
D: .
J: TRBJ1-2
V: TRBV9
size: once

CDR3: CASSLAGGKRGGQETQYF
DNA: TGTGCTAGCAGCTTAGCGGGCGGGAAGCGGGGGGGCCAAGAGACCCAGTACTTC
D: TRBD2
J: TRBJ2-5
V: TRBV7-7
size: few

CDR3: CASTERSGELFF
DNA: TGCGCCAGCACAGAGCGGTCCGGGGAGCTGTTTTTT
D: .
J: TRBJ2-2
V: TRBV5-1
size: .

CDR3: CASSLSPGHIYEQYF
DNA: TGTGCCAGCAGTTTAAGTCCGGGACACATCTACGAGCAGTACTTC
D: .
J: TRBJ2-7
V: TRBV12-3/TRBV12-4
size: .

CDR3: CASSSRTSPAFF
DNA: TGTGCCAGCAGCTCTCGGACGAGTCCAGCTTTCTTT
D: .
J: TRBJ1-1
V: TRBV7-3
size: .

CDR3: CASRQTGGENEQFF
DNA: TGTGCCAGCAGGCAGACAGGGGGTGAGAATGAGCAGTTCTTC
D: TRBD1
J: TRBJ2-1
V: TRBV6-2/TRBV6-3
size: .

CDR3: CAISERQGGTDTQYF
DNA: TGTGCCATCAGTGAGAGGCAGGGTGGCACAGATACGCAGTATTTT
D: .
J: TRBJ2-3
V: TRBV10-3
size: once

CDR3: CASSTEQGLDTQYF
DNA: TGTGCCAGCTCCACCGAACAGGGGTTGGATACGCAGTATTTT
D: TRBD1
J: TRBJ2-3
V: TRBV2
size: few

CDR3: CATQNGGHQNTEAFF
DNA: TGTGCCACCCAAAACGGGGGCCATCAAAACACTGAAGCTTTCTTT
D: .
J: TRBJ1-1
V: TRBV6-5
size: .

CDR3: CASSLDPGDTEAFF
DNA: TGTGCCAGCAGCTTAGATCCCGGGGACACTGAAGCTTTCTTT
D: .
J: TRBJ1-1
V: TRBV7-2
size: few

CDR3: CAILGGSDYGYTF
DNA: TGTGCCATCCTGGGGGGGTCTGACTATGGCTACACCTTC
D: .
J: TRBJ1-2
V: TRBV10-3
size: few

CDR3: CASSQRQRGIGTRYF
DNA: TGTGCCAGCTCACAGCGACAGCGGGGTATTGGGACCCGGTACTTC
D: TRBD2
J: TRBJ2-5
V: TRBV18
size: .

CDR3: CSARSGQGASFGANVLTF
DNA: TGCAGTGCTAGATCCGGACAGGGGGCATCGTTTGGGGCCAACGTCCTGACTTTC
D: TRBD1
J: TRBJ2-6
V: TRBV20-1
size: few

CDR3: CASNGGEELFF
DNA: TGTGCCAGCAACGGTGGTGAAGAACTGTTTTTT
D: .
J: TRBJ1-4
V: TRBV25-1
size: .

CDR3: CASSLIGTDRYGYTF
DNA: TGTGCCAGCAGTTTGATAGGGACAGACCGATATGGCTACACCTTC
D: TRBD1
J: TRBJ1-2
V: TRBV7-8
size: .

CDR3: CATSQDPSYEQYF
DNA: TGTGCCACCAGCCAGGACCCATCCTACGAGCAGTACTTC
D: .
J: TRBJ2-7
V: TRBV15
size: .